The clone carrying this T cell receptor (beta chain) was counted ten times or more. Its antigen is unidentified. The data were taken from a study of blood T cells in healthy people across ages. The CDR3 is 13 residues long. Germline V gene lookup returns CDR1 ENHRY and CDR2 SYGVKD. Between the trimmed V and J ends, which lost 11 bases and 1 base, there was a span of 14 bases. The study isolated at least 6.5 million PBMCs from each sample. Study-wide results and limits: Per million T cells, TCR beta diversity dropped about linearly as age rose. Comparison with aged donors showed that long-lived donors had more naive CD4+ cells and higher diversity.

It was with a sample-barcoded 5' primer and a J-beta primer mix that a second PCR of roughly 7 to 12 cycles was run. TCRdb fed the 5' RACE reads into MiXCR, producing one record per CDR3 protein. The sample shows about 1.1 million distinct CDR3 sequences, around two fifths of them seen only once. Source material: blood. This receptor was obtained from a man in his late teens or twenties in good health. The chain is built from TRBV10-3 and TRBJ2-5, with D possibly being TRBD1 (5 bases). This chain's CDR3 is CASHGQGQETQYF. In nucleotides, the CDR3 is TGTGCCTCACACGGGCAGGGCCAAGAGACCCAGTACTTC.